This TCR beta chain was sequenced in a study of blood T cell repertoires in COVID-19. The CDR3 has 15 residues. Per the germline V gene, CDR1 is SGHAT and CDR2 is FQNNGV. V shed 3 bases, J shed 7 bases, and the junction held 7 bases outside the gene matches. There are many counts of this clone. Sequencing was performed with immunoSEQ multiplex PCR; in TCRdb, only in-frame clones are kept and a portion is missing. Of about 260,000 clones detected, just under 90% appear once; the ten largest clones hold roughly 3.9%. The chain has TRBV11-2 and TRBJ2-2, with 8 positions matching TRBD2. The sequence was collected from a young woman with acute COVID-19. Sequencing used PBMCs or T cells enriched from blood (not recorded which). In nucleotides, the CDR3 is TGTGCCAGCAGCTTTACAGCGGGAGATGTCGGGGAGCTGTTTTTT. Its protein is CASSFTAGDVGELFF.